These T cell receptor beta chains were read from a single sample in a study of PD-1 blockade in classical Hodgkin lymphoma. The repertoire was sequenced with immunoSEQ multiplex PCR; TCRdb's copy has only in-frame clones and lacks some. The table shows more than 20,000 clones, with 65% to 90% occurring only once. The material was peripheral blood mononuclear cells (PBMCs), obtained at baseline. All receptors derive from a human donor with classical Hodgkin lymphoma. Each CDR3 is given with its conserved first and last residue. A D gene is named only where the DNA matches it firmly. Size tells how often a clone was seen (once, few, many) or the class of an expanded clone, and some rows leave it out.

CASSQDKSGNEQFF	TGCGCCAGCAGCCAAGACAAATCGGGGAATGAGCAGTTCTTC	TRBV4-3	TRBJ2-1	-	-	14
CASSEEWIGGPNYGYTF	TGTGCCAGCAGTGAAGAATGGATTGGGGGGCCAAACTATGGCTACACCTTC	TRBV2	TRBJ1-2	-	-	17
CASSLGEGTSYGYTF	TGTGCCAGCAGCTTAGGGGAGGGAACATCCTATGGCTACACCTTC	TRBV7-6	TRBJ1-2	-	-	15
CASSYLGGARETQYF	TGCGCCAGCAGCTACCTTGGGGGGGCCCGGGAGACCCAGTACTTC	TRBV5-1	TRBJ2-5	-	-	15
CAISAGTGGKTGELFF	TGTGCCATCAGTGCCGGGACAGGGGGCAAAACCGGGGAGCTGTTTTTT	TRBV10-3	TRBJ2-2	-	TRBD1	16
CASSDGPTYEQYF	TGTGCCAGCAGTGACGGACCGACGTACGAGCAGTACTTC	TRBV25-1	TRBJ2-7	-	-	13
CASSELGHYNSPLHF	TGTGCCAGCAGTGAACTGGGACACTATAATTCACCCCTCCACTTT	TRBV2	TRBJ1-6	-	-	15
CASSLAGTANTEAFF	TGTGCCAGCAGCTTGGCCGGGACAGCTAACACTGAAGCTTTCTTT	TRBV7-9	TRBJ1-1	-	TRBD1	15
CASSENLYTIYF	TGTGCCAGCAGTGAAAATCTGTACACCATATATTTT	TRBV2	TRBJ1-3	-	-	12
CASSFRASNTGELFF	TGTGCCAGCAGCTTTAGAGCTTCGAACACCGGGGAGCTGTTTTTT	TRBV5-5	TRBJ2-2	-	-	15
CASSSRLAGVRDTQYF	TGTGCCAGCAGTTCTCGGCTAGCGGGGGTTCGAGATACGCAGTATTTT	TRBV27	TRBJ2-3	-	TRBD2	16
CASSPLQGGGNEQFF	TGTGCCAGTAGTCCGCTACAGGGGGGAGGCAATGAGCAGTTCTTC	TRBV19	TRBJ2-1	-	TRBD1	15
CAISQTEETQYF	TGTGCCATCAGTCAGACTGAGGAGACCCAGTACTTC	TRBV10-3	TRBJ2-5	few	-	12
CASTGLYGTGFMNTEAFF	TGTGCCAGTACTGGACTTTACGGGACAGGGTTTATGAACACTGAAGCTTTCTTT	TRBV19	TRBJ1-1	-	TRBD1	18
CASSYSRGHSDSPLHF	TGTGCCAGCAGTTACTCGAGGGGTCACTCTGATTCACCCCTCCACTTT	TRBV6-5	TRBJ1-6	few	-	16
CASSHPWAAGELFF	TGTGCCAGCAGCCACCCGTGGGCGGCCGGGGAGCTGTTTTTT	TRBV11-2	TRBJ2-2	once	-	14
CASSRPGTTYGYTF	TGTGCCAGTAGTAGACCCGGGACCACCTATGGCTACACCTTC	TRBV19	TRBJ1-2	-	-	14
CATEVRLGEQYF	TGTGCCACGGAGGTCCGGCTGGGCGAGCAGTACTTC	TRBV6-1	TRBJ2-7	-	-	12
CASSLEVEPGNTIYF	TGTGCCAGCAGCCTGGAGGTCGAACCGGGAAACACCATATATTTT	TRBV7-9	TRBJ1-3	once	-	15
CASLDFRRGPYEQYF	TGTGCCAGCCTGGACTTCCGGAGGGGGCCCTACGAGCAGTACTTC	TRBV19	TRBJ2-7	-	-	15
CASSTSGVTDTQYF	TGTGCCAGCAGTACTAGCGGGGTCACAGATACGCAGTATTTT	TRBV6-5	TRBJ2-3	-	TRBD2	14
CASSLESNGGSPLHF	TGTGCCAGCAGCTTAGAGTCCAACGGGGGCTCACCCCTCCACTTT	TRBV7-9	TRBJ1-6	-	-	15
CASSPGWGRAKNIQYF	TGTGCCAGCAGCCCAGGATGGGGGCGAGCCAAAAACATTCAGTACTTC	TRBV7-9	TRBJ2-4	-	-	16
CASSLESRTDTQYF	TGCGCCAGCAGCCTCGAAAGCCGCACAGATACGCAGTATTTT	TRBV5-1	TRBJ2-3	once	-	14
CASDGGQGGYEQYF	TGTGCCAGCGACGGTGGGCAGGGTGGCTACGAGCAGTACTTC	TRBV6-5	TRBJ2-7	-	-	14
CASSFWGTSYNEQFF	TGTGCCAGCAGCTTTTGGGGGACCTCCTACAATGAGCAGTTCTTC	TRBV7-8	TRBJ2-1	-	-	15
CASSLEGRSSPLHF	TGCGCCAGCAGCCTGGAGGGTCGTAGTTCACCCCTCCACTTT	TRBV5-1	TRBJ1-6	-	-	14
CSGQAIMGNTEAFF	TGCAGCGGACAAGCCATAATGGGGAACACTGAAGCTTTCTTT	TRBV29-1	TRBJ1-1	once	-	14
CASSQGGQITTNEKLFF	TGCGCCAGCAGCCAAGGGGGCCAAATAACAACTAATGAAAAACTGTTTTTT	TRBV4-1	TRBJ1-4	-	-	17
CASSPGLEQYF	TGTGCCAGCAGCCCCGGACTGGAGCAGTACTTC	TRBV7-8	TRBJ2-5	-	-	11
CASSLALGRGGSDTQYF	TGTGCCAGCAGCTTAGCACTCGGGCGGGGGGGCAGTGATACGCAGTATTTT	TRBV7-6	TRBJ2-3	-	TRBD2	17
CASSLSTGAYEAFF	TGTGCCAGCAGCTTATCAACAGGGGCATATGAAGCTTTCTTT	TRBV7-9	TRBJ1-1	-	TRBD1	14
CASSLGDASLEGYTF	TGTGCCAGCAGCTTGGGGGACGCATCCCTGGAGGGCTACACCTTC	TRBV11-2	TRBJ1-2	-	-	15
CASSLASYNEQFF	TGTGCCAGCAGCTTAGCTTCCTACAATGAGCAGTTCTTC	TRBV7-9	TRBJ2-1	-	-	13
CASSLGTGGQETQYF	TGCGCCAGCAGCTTAGGGACAGGGGGCCAAGAGACCCAGTACTTC	TRBV5-1	TRBJ2-5	few	TRBD1	15
CASSLAGLAQETQYF	TGCGCCAGCAGCTTGGCCGGTCTAGCCCAAGAGACCCAGTACTTC	TRBV5-1	TRBJ2-5	-	-	15
CASSLSTRMYYGYTF	TGTGCCAGCAGTTTATCTACCAGGATGTACTATGGCTACACCTTC	TRBV27	TRBJ1-2	-	-	15
CASSPGTVNSPLHF	TGTGCCAGCTCACCAGGGACAGTTAATTCACCCCTCCACTTT	TRBV18	TRBJ1-6	-	TRBD1	14
CASSPDRGASLYGYTF	TGTGCCAGCAGCCCCGACAGGGGGGCCTCCCTCTATGGCTACACCTTC	TRBV7-9	TRBJ1-2	-	TRBD1	16
CASSLRGRELFF	TGCGCCAGCAGCTTGAGAGGCCGGGAGCTGTTTTTT	TRBV5-1	TRBJ2-2	-	-	12
CASSLDGTGTRFVNEQFF	TGTGCCAGCAGCTTAGATGGTACCGGGACTAGATTTGTAAATGAGCAGTTCTTC	TRBV7-2	TRBJ2-1	-	TRBD2	18
CASSQGFNTEAFF	TGTGCCAGCTCACAGGGGTTCAACACTGAAGCTTTCTTT	TRBV18	TRBJ1-1	-	-	13
CASSPRDGAYEQYF	TGCGCCAGCAGCCCCCGGGACGGAGCCTACGAGCAGTACTTC	TRBV5-1	TRBJ2-7	-	-	14
CASSQGPLSGGKNIQYF	TGCGCCAGCAGCCAAGGACCCCTTAGCGGGGGAAAAAACATTCAGTACTTC	TRBV4-1	TRBJ2-4	-	TRBD2	17
CASSDRGGAYEQYF	TGTGCCAGCAGCGACCGCGGGGGGGCCTACGAGCAGTACTTC	TRBV7-6	TRBJ2-7	-	TRBD2	14
CASGFGGYNEQFF	TGTGCTAGTGGTTTCGGCGGCTACAATGAGCAGTTCTTC	TRBV12-5	TRBJ2-1	-	-	13
CASSSLDTPNTGELFF	TGTGCCAGCAGCTCCCTCGATACCCCGAACACCGGGGAGCTGTTTTTT	TRBV7-2	TRBJ2-2	-	-	16
CASSPGQTNTEAFF	TGCGCCAGCAGCCCCGGACAGACGAACACTGAAGCTTTCTTT	TRBV4-1	TRBJ1-1	-	-	14
CASSLAGIYEQYF	TGTGCCAGCAGCTTAGCGGGGATCTACGAGCAGTACTTC	TRBV7-8	TRBJ2-7	-	-	13
CASSKLAGLSYEQYF	TGTGCCAGCAGTAAACTAGCGGGCCTGTCCTACGAGCAGTACTTC	TRBV6-1	TRBJ2-7	-	TRBD2	15
CASSSGTLNTEAFF	TGCGCCAGCAGCTCGGGGACATTGAACACTGAAGCTTTCTTT	TRBV5-1	TRBJ1-1	-	-	14
CASSLGGQGNTEAFF	TGCGCCAGCAGCTTGGGCGGACAGGGGAACACTGAAGCTTTCTTT	TRBV5-1	TRBJ1-1	-	TRBD1	15
CASSERRTNTEAFF	TGTGCCAGCAGTGAACGACGGACGAACACTGAAGCTTTCTTT	TRBV6-1	TRBJ1-1	-	-	14
CASSLAGVGPGETQYF	TGCGCCAGCAGCTTGGCCGGGGTGGGGCCCGGAGAGACCCAGTACTTC	TRBV5-1	TRBJ2-5	few	-	16
CAWSNLAGFTDTQYF	TGTGCCTGGAGTAATTTAGCGGGGTTCACAGATACGCAGTATTTT	TRBV30	TRBJ2-3	once	TRBD2	15
CASSQTSGGLGAEQFF	TGCGCCAGCAGCCAAACTAGCGGGGGCCTCGGAGCCGAGCAGTTCTTC	TRBV5-1	TRBJ2-1	once	TRBD2	16